Ten or more counts support the clone carrying this T cell receptor beta chain. Its target is not known. The sample belongs to a study of glioma-infiltrating T cells. Notes on the study in general: Tissue-blood divergence was below expectation in non-neoplastic patients, above in gliomas. Very few CDR3 sequences were shared between tissue and blood.

Per germline, CDR1 SEHNR and CDR2 FQNEAQ (reference sequence). V gave up 5 bases and J gave up 6 bases, with 21 bases separating them. This CDR3 comprises 16 residues. TCR alpha and beta CDR3 regions were amplified from RNA using iRepertoire nested multiplex PCR. One-step reverse transcription and amplification started from approximately 100-400 ng of tissue mRNA or PBMC total RNA. TCRdb reprocessed the multiplex PCR reads via MiXCR and lists one record per CDR3 protein. The table includes around 100,000 distinct CDR3 sequences, about 30% detected once. The TCR originated in a human donor with low-grade glioma or glioblastoma, undergoing nonglioma brain surgery, or in good health (not recorded which). Material for sequencing was glioma tissue, nonneoplastic brain tissue, or PBMCs (not recorded which). The chain couples TRBV7-9 to TRBJ2-3; D gene ambiguous. The CDR3: CASSPRVAQNIDTQYF. The CDR3 region has the DNA TGTGCCAGCAGCCCCCGCGTGGCTCAAAATATCGATACGCAGTATTTT.